This T cell receptor (beta chain) was found in a study of PD-L1 blockade in urothelial cancer (dated by TCRdb to about 2017). For the wider study: All patients started therapy in about 2014 and received atezolizumab 1,200 mg intravenously every 3 weeks. About 90% of the roughly 30 patients were identified as males with urothelial cancer of bladder origin, and a prior smoking history was reported by 18 of 29 patients. Patients had an ECOG performance status of 0 or 1 and had received between 0 and 3 prior chemotherapy regimens. Blood samples were analyzed 3 weeks after the start of treatment (second dose) and 6 weeks after the start of treatment. Blood samples gave a median of about 140,000 T cells and tens of thousands of unique TCRs, with a median clonality of roughly 0.081. An exploratory multi-omic analysis was conducted of the somatic, immune and clinical correlates of response to PD-L1 blockade with atezolizumab in urothelial cancer. Pretreatment tumor samples and matched peripheral blood, collected serially before and after atezolizumab treatment, underwent TCR sequencing. Progression-free survival longer than 6 months counted as durable clinical benefit, and TCR features were additionally tested against both progression-free and overall survival. In the same patients, whole exome sequencing and RNA sequencing of pretreatment tumors were performed in addition to TCR sequencing. Nine patients achieved durable clinical benefit and some 21 did not. Pretreatment blood TCR-seq was available for around 29 patients, at least one posttreatment blood collection was obtained for roughly 25 patients, and tumor TCR-seq was available for roughly 25 patients.

Each PCR received spiked-in synthetic TCR analog templates so that absolute template abundance could be estimated from read counts. TCRbeta CDR3 regions were amplified from genomic DNA with bias-controlled V and J gene primers using the immunoSEQ assay. Sequencing of rearranged TCRbeta segments was done at approximately 20X coverage. Per the original workflow: Sequencing errors were corrected by clustering and CDR3s were annotated against IMGT to assign V, D and J genes. Downstream analyses used only productive TCRbeta rearrangements, leaving out any out-of-frame or stop-codon sequences. To compute clonality, Shannon entropy was normalized by the log of the number of unique productive sequences and then subtracted from one. Fisher's exact test with Benjamini-Hochberg correction, at a threshold of adjusted p below 0.01, was used to find clones that differed between time points or between blood and tumor. TCRdb obtained this table from immuneACCESS and retained in-frame rearrangements with V and J assigned. These tables miss some clones; where compared with another copy, unresolved V genes account for less than half of the shortfall, and the remainder is unexplained. V, J and clone size were drawn from that table, and D and trimming were deduced from the DNA. The table for this sample lists about 93,000 clones; around 90% of them were counted only once. 1.5% to 2% of the sample lies in the top ten.

According to the study, the label for this sample's time point signals: pretreatment peripheral blood. A total of approximately 27 patients with locally advanced or metastatic urothelial carcinoma, treated at Memorial Sloan Kettering on a trial protocol, made up the cohort. Peripheral blood mononuclear cells were collected pretreatment and during treatment, at between 1 and 8 total time points per patient. The Qiagen DNeasy Blood extraction kit was used to purify genomic DNA from total PBMCs and tumor samples. Collected pretreatment and during treatment, PBMCs were isolated and stored as previously described. The junction shows trimming of 0 bases on V and 3 bases on J, plus 3 bases between the germline ends. As encoded in the germline V gene (reference sequence), CDR1 is PRHDT while CDR2 is FYEKMQ. The CDR3 covers 12 residues, taking in both the cysteine and the phenylalanine. CDR3 DNA is the only sequence kept; it has 36 bases, read in frame from the first base.

Of note for this clone: The specificity of this receptor is unknown. Base-call qualities are not available, and no considerably larger clone is one nucleotide away.

The investigation overall reported the following: Small sample size (n ≈ 29) and many exploratory analyses mean the results are intended to be hypothesis-generating. A pretreatment peripheral blood TCR clonality below the median was linked to improved progression-free and overall survival. Among patients with durable benefit, tumor-associated TCR clones showed greater expansion in peripheral blood 3 weeks after treatment started (n ≈ 22, p = 0.022).

The TCR comes from a man between 60 and 75 years old with urothelial cancer. The V gene is TRBV13 and the J gene is TRBJ2-7; the D gene cannot be named for sure. This specimen consisted of PBMCs, obtained around atezolizumab (anti-PD-L1) treatment. The sequenced DNA is TGTGCCAGCAGCTTAGGCAGCTACGAGCAGTACTTC. It translates to CASSLGSYEQYF.